Below, 27 T cell receptor beta chains from the same sample are listed, as sequenced in a study of T-cell memory formation after mild COVID-19. MiXCR was run by TCRdb on the 5' RACE reads, yielding one entry per CDR3 protein. This sample carries 200,000 or so distinct CDR3 sequences, about 16% of them seen once, and the ten largest clones take 2.4%. The material sequenced was PBMCs or a T cell subset sorted from them (not recorded which). These receptors all stem from an adult woman who had mild COVID-19 (a few samples of this study predate the infection). Cell type and time point are not known.

This clonotype appeared a few times. The V and J genes are TRBV12-3 or TRBV12-4 and TRBJ2-5, with 8 positions matching TRBD1. CDR3 length equals 15 residues. Trimming cost V 5 bases and J 6 bases; bases outside gene matches: 11. The CDR3 nucleotides read TGTGCCAGCAGTCCCCAGGGGGCTGTCCGGAAGACCCAGTACTTC. It translates to CASSPQGAVRKTQYF.

This clonotype was recorded a few times. The chain's CDR3 is CASRRGAHSGNTIYF. Here the CDR3 DNA reads TGTGCCAGCCGGAGGGGCGCCCACTCTGGAAACACCATATATTTT. The chain uses TRBV12-3 or TRBV12-4 and TRBJ1-3; D possibly corresponds to TRBD1 (5 bases). The CDR3 has 15 residues. Trimming shortened V by 8 bases and J by 0 bases, and 14 bases separated the two germline ends.

This chain links TRBV20-1 with TRBJ2-2; TRBD2 agrees at 12 bases. The CDR3 covers 18 residues. V was pared by 0 bases and J by 4 bases, with 9 bases of the junction left unmatched. The germline CDR1 and CDR2 sequences are DFQATT and SNEGSKA (reference sequence). The CDR3 DNA reads TGCAGTGCTAGAGATATCCTAGCGGGGGGGCGCGGCACCGGGGAGCTGTTTTTT. It encodes CSARDILAGGRGTGELFF.

The rearrangement uses TRBV5-6 and TRBJ1-5, with 9 bases identical to TRBD1. This CDR3 is built from 16 residues. Unmatched junction bases numbered 9, after V lost 2 bases and J lost 6 bases. Germline CDR1 reads SGHDT; CDR2 reads YYEEEE. The CDR3 DNA reads as TGTGCCAGCAGCTTTTATGGGACAGGGATGGGTCAGCCCCAGCATTTT. Translation gives CASSFYGTGMGQPQHF.

This clonotype was counted only a few times. The chain has TRBV7-9 and TRBJ1-4; the D is unclear. In germline, CDR1 is SEHNR, CDR2 FQNEAQ (reference sequence). The CDR3 loop spans 15 amino acids. Trimming removed 5 bases at V and 0 bases at J, with 10 bases between. As DNA, the CDR3 is TGTGCCAGCAGCGCGCGACTCACAACTAATGAAAAACTGTTTTTT. Its translation is CASSARLTTNEKLFF.

Details on this clonotype: An end of the junction does not agree with germline; a read error may underlie this. The gene calls are TRBV19 and TRBJ2-2, with D perhaps TRBD2 (6 bases). Germline CDR1 is LNHDA and CDR2 is SQIVND (reference sequence). The CDR3 spans 16 residues. The CDR3 nucleotides are TGTGCCAGTAGAATAGACTGGCGGGGGAACACCGGGGAGCTGTTTTTT. Amino acid sequence: CASRIDWRGNTGELFF.

V gene TRBV20-1 combines with J gene TRBJ2-3; possibly TRBD1 or TRBD2 for D (5 bases each). The CDR3 spans 17 residues. Germline-derived CDR1 and CDR2 are DFQATT and SNEGSKA (reference sequence). Trimming left V 5 bases short and J 6 bases short, with 27 bases between. The CDR3 region is CSAGGKAAGNLGDTQYF. The CDR3 DNA reads TGCAGTGCTGGGGGAAAAGCTGCCGGTAACTTGGGGGATACGCAGTATTTT.

This clonotype occurred many times. The chain employs TRBV20-1 and TRBJ2-3; tentatively, D is TRBD1 (5 bases). This CDR3 comprises 14 residues. The germline V and J ends were trimmed by 4 bases and 2 bases, with 13 bases remaining between them. Germline CDR1 reads DFQATT; CDR2 reads SNEGSKA (reference sequence). The CDR3 spells CSATLTGFTDTQYF. The CDR3, as DNA: TGCAGTGCTACCCTTACAGGCTTCACAGATACGCAGTATTTT.

The chain has TRBV5-1 and TRBJ2-7, with unresolved D. The germline gives CDR1 SGHRS, CDR2 YFSETQ. Between the trimmed V and J ends, which lost 3 bases and 0 bases, there was a span of 4 bases. The CDR3 contains 12 residues. CDR3 nucleotides: TGCGCCAGCAGCTCCTACTCCTACGAGCAGTACTTC. This encodes CASSSYSYEQYF.

The rearrangement joins TRBV24-1 to TRBJ2-1, with 8 bases lining up with TRBD1. J was trimmed by 3 bases and V by 4 bases; bases with no gene match: 7. The CDR3 consists of 16 residues. The V gene's germline CDR1 is KGHDR and CDR2 SFDVKD. The CDR3: CATSETDRGLYNEQFF. CDR3 bases: TGTGCCACCAGTGAAACCGACAGGGGTCTCTACAATGAGCAGTTCTTC.

Turning to this clonotype: One end of the junction does not line up with germline, which may come from a read error. The genes are TRBV10-3 and TRBJ2-3; weak D call: TRBD2 (5 bases). The CDR3 consists of 16 residues. The germline V gene encodes CDR1 ENHRY and CDR2 SYGVKD. This CDR3 reads CATSDRRADSTDTQYF. The DNA for the CDR3 is TGTGCCACCAGTGATCGCCGGGCGGACTCGACAGATACGCAGTATTTT.

The rearrangement joins TRBV5-6 to TRBJ1-5, with D tentatively TRBD1 (5 bases). The CDR3 sequence is 12 residues long. Germline CDR1 SGHDT, CDR2 YYEEEE. The V gene lost 1 base and the J gene lost 9 bases, with 8 bases spanning the gap. The CDR3: CASSLRGGPQHF. Written as DNA, the CDR3 is TGTGCCAGCAGCTTGAGGGGTGGGCCCCAGCATTTT.

CDR3 region: CASSGRAYNSPLHF. Written as DNA, the CDR3 is TGTGCCAGCTCCGGACGTGCTTATAATTCACCCCTCCACTTT. The chain combines TRBV9 with TRBJ1-6; D not resolved. Trimming left V 7 bases short and J 4 bases short, with 12 bases between. This CDR3 contains 14 residues. Germline V lookup: CDR1 SGDLS, CDR2 YYNGEE.

This clonotype has just a few counts. The chain carries TRBV7-8 and TRBJ2-5, with D perhaps matching TRBD1 or TRBD2 (5 bases each). V was shortened by 5 bases and J by 5 bases, with 18 bases between the two germline ends. The germline V gene has CDR1 SGHVS and CDR2 FQNEAQ. CDR3 length: 15 residues. CDR3 nucleotide sequence: TGTGCCAGCAGCGCACCGGGACGCCTTAGGGAGACCCAGTACTTC. This gives the protein CASSAPGRLRETQYF.

The chain joins TRBV12-3 or TRBV12-4 to TRBJ2-2, with 8 nucleotides matching TRBD2. The CDR3 length is 15 residues. Unmatched junction bases numbered 3, after V lost 1 base and J lost 5 bases. CDR3 in amino acids: CASSLGLAGTGELFF. The CDR3 DNA reads as TGTGCCAGCAGTTTAGGGCTAGCGGGTACCGGGGAGCTGTTTTTT.

This clonotype was detected many times. This sequence joins TRBV30 and TRBJ2-1; D tentatively fits TRBD1 or TRBD2 (6 bases each). CDR1 is GTSNPN, CDR2 SVGIG, per germline (reference sequence). The CDR3 runs 12 residues. V dropped 3 bases and J dropped 10 bases, with 13 bases sitting between them. CDR3 DNA sequence: TGTGCCTGGAGGAGTGAGGGGGGAGAGCAGTTCTTC. This gives the protein CAWRSEGGEQFF.

CDR3 amino acids: CASSFFVDTQYF. CDR3 bases: TGTGCCAGCAGCTTTTTCGTAGATACGCAGTATTTT. The chain recombines TRBV7-2 with TRBJ2-3, with D unclear. V was clipped by 3 bases and J by 5 bases, with 6 bases between them. The CDR3 length is 12 residues. Germline lookup yields CDR1 SGHTA and CDR2 FQGNSA.

V and J are TRBV6-6 and TRBJ2-1; 7 bases line up with TRBD1. This CDR3 is built from 12 residues. Per germline, CDR1 MNHNY and CDR2 SVGAGI (reference sequence). V gave up 8 bases and J gave up 8 bases; unmatched junction bases: 6. The CDR3 DNA is TGTGCCAGCTGGACAGGCCGTGATGAGCAGTTCTTC. Residues: CASWTGRDEQFF.

This clonotype was observed a handful of times. This rearrangement joins TRBV29-1 to TRBJ1-2, with no clear D. Per germline, CDR1 SQVTM and CDR2 ANQGSEA. The CDR3 contains 14 residues. Trimming shortened V by 0 bases and J by 2 bases, and 10 bases separated the two germline ends. This chain's CDR3 is CSVEDGVRNYGYTF. For the CDR3, the DNA is TGCAGCGTTGAAGATGGGGTCAGGAACTATGGCTACACCTTC.

This clonotype was seen many times. The chain links TRBV5-1 to TRBJ2-5, with D unresolved. Per the germline V gene, CDR1 is SGHRS and CDR2 is YFSETQ. The CDR3 contains 14 residues. V shed 0 bases and J shed 5 bases, with 11 bases lying between them. The CDR3: CASSLEVTGETQYF. DNA of the CDR3: TGCGCCAGCAGCTTGGAGGTGACGGGTGAGACCCAGTACTTC.

The gene calls are TRBV12-3 or TRBV12-4 and TRBJ1-2, with D unclear. CDR3 length equals 15 residues. Trimming left V 1 base short and J 0 bases short, with 9 bases between. CDR3 DNA sequence: TGTGCCAGCAGTTTAGGGGGAGTAGCTAACTATGGCTACACCTTC. Its translation: CASSLGGVANYGYTF.

This clonotype was picked up a small number of times. The CDR3 DNA is TGTGCCAGCAGCGCGAAACAGGGGTCCTACAATGAGCAGTTCTTC. This translates into CASSAKQGSYNEQFF. The chain has TRBV9 and TRBJ2-1; TRBD1 aligns across 7 bases. Unmatched junction bases numbered 4, after V lost 3 bases and J lost 1 base. CDR3 size: 15 residues. Germline V lookup: CDR1 SGDLS, CDR2 YYNGEE.

This clonotype was counted between two and nine times. The chain carries TRBV30 and TRBJ2-3; D remains unclear. The germline gives CDR1 GTSNPN, CDR2 SVGIG (reference sequence). This CDR3 is 13 amino acids long. V lost 0 bases, J lost 6 bases, and 10 bases lay in between. CDR3 in amino acids: CAWSVLSGDTQYF. The CDR3 DNA sequence: TGTGCCTGGAGTGTACTTTCGGGTGATACGCAGTATTTT.

This rearrangement joins TRBV5-5 to TRBJ1-6; D uncertain. The germline V and J ends were trimmed by 3 bases and 12 bases, with 16 bases remaining between them. Looked up from germline, CDR1 is SGHKS and CDR2 is YYEKEE (reference sequence). The CDR3 contains 14 residues. In DNA, the CDR3 is TGTGCCAGCAGCTGGTCGGGAGGCCGGGAACCCCTCCACTTT. This translates into CASSWSGGREPLHF.

The rearrangement joins TRBV18 to TRBJ1-4, with TRBD1 identical over 9 bases. CDR3 length equals 12 residues. Germline assignment: CDR1 KGHSH and CDR2 LQKENI. The V gene end was trimmed by 3 bases and the J gene end by 12 bases; junction bases not matched to a gene: 2. CDR3: CASSPRQGELFF. In DNA form, the CDR3 reads TGTGCCAGCTCACCTCGACAGGGGGAACTGTTTTTT.

Ten or more counts support this clonotype. The chain has TRBV3-1 and TRBJ1-1; TRBD1 might be the D (5 bases). In germline, CDR1 is LGHDT, CDR2 YNNKEL (reference sequence). This CDR3 region has 14 residues. Deletions cut 4 bases from V and 4 bases from J, with 13 bases between. The CDR3 DNA sequence: TGTGCCAGCAGCCCGTCAGGGCCTCCCACTGAAGCTTTCTTT. Translating it yields CASSPSGPPTEAFF.

This chain links TRBV18 with TRBJ2-1, with 11 bases fitting TRBD1. Germline loops: CDR1 KGHSH, CDR2 LQKENI. CDR3 length equals 15 residues. With V trimmed by 3 bases and J by 8 bases, 6 bases remained unmatched. The CDR3 is CASSPGQGGLDEQFF. CDR3 bases: TGTGCCAGCTCACCGGGACAGGGGGGTCTGGATGAGCAGTTCTTC.